This is a list of T cell receptor beta chains from one sample in a study of cytomegalovirus exposure and HLA in healthy donors. Some clones are missing from TCRdb's copy, which holds only in-frame ones; the method was immunoSEQ multiplex PCR. The profile covers 190,000 or so clones, with about 83% appearing a single time and roughly 10% taken by the ten largest. Sequenced material: PBMCs. The receptors were sampled from a woman aged 45-59 years in good health and CMV-seropositive. CDR3s leave out the opening cysteine and the closing phenylalanine or tryptophan. Clone size is shown for a subset of rows, as once, few, many or a class of expanded clone.

clone size | J gene | V gene | CDR3 protein
. | TRBJ1-2 | TRBV10-1 | ASSESRTAFWGYT
. | TRBJ2-3 | TRBV5-1 | ASSGGQVGGDTQY
. | TRBJ1-1 | TRBV19 | ASSIGGKQAF
once | TRBJ2-1 | TRBV9 | ASSSGTGANYNEQF
. | . | TRBV27 | ASSLSLGYEQY
. | TRBJ1-2 | TRBV5-6 | ASSFTVPGLSGGYT
. | TRBJ2-2 | TRBV27 | ASSLWGGRVTGELF
. | TRBJ1-1 | TRBV7-2 | ASSLKATGGTEAF
. | TRBJ2-1 | TRBV9 | ASSVVRTGLDEQF
. | TRBJ2-3 | TRBV7-3 | ASSLTERGTSDTQY
. | TRBJ1-6 | TRBV5-1 | ASGSGLGSPLH
. | TRBJ1-4 | TRBV5-1 | ASSLIQGTNEKLF
. | TRBJ1-2 | TRBV29-1 | SVEGGGYT
once | TRBJ2-5 | TRBV11-3 | ASSLAAAETQY
. | TRBJ1-1 | TRBV6-5 | ASSYSGARTEAF
. | TRBJ2-4 | TRBV11-2 | ATTIQGTKNIQY
. | TRBJ1-1 | TRBV5-1 | ASSRGPVQGTEAF
. | TRBJ1-5 | TRBV28 | ASSSQGPKPQH
. | TRBJ2-3 | TRBV7-8 | ASSLGPTDTQY
. | TRBJ1-1 | TRBV6-5 | ASGGGRNTEAF
. | TRBJ2-7 | TRBV9 | ASSTGQGVMGEQY
. | TRBJ1-5 | TRBV19 | ASSAQGKNQPQH
few | TRBJ2-7 | TRBV10-2 | ASSTGTGGSYEQY
. | TRBJ2-1 | TRBV13 | ASSFRGWEQF
. | TRBJ2-3 | TRBV5-1 | ASSLAGTGEDTQY
. | TRBJ2-2 | TRBV6-5 | ASTRPTGAGELF
. | TRBJ1-1 | TRBV11-3 | ASSLTQVSEAF
once | TRBJ2-3 | TRBV4-2 | ASSPLAGFADTQY
. | TRBJ1-2 | TRBV6-6 | ASSFTSKMGDGYT
. | TRBJ1-2 | TRBV2 | ASSEAGGPVYGYT
. | TRBJ1-1 | TRBV7-9 | ASSSKRRGGEGAEAF
. | TRBJ2-2 | TRBV5-5 | ASSFRQGPGRGTGELF
. | TRBJ1-1 | TRBV5-5 | ASSLFGRRGNTEAF
. | TRBJ1-3 | TRBV18 | ASSPGPGLSGNTIY
. | TRBJ2-3 | TRBV19 | ASSTDLNTQY